A selection of T cell receptor beta chains follows, all from one sample in a study of cytomegalovirus exposure and HLA in healthy donors. Profiled with immunoSEQ multiplex PCR; TCRdb holds only in-frame clones, not every one. The sample gives over 100,000 clones, around 92% of which show up once; around 3.4% is in the top ten. The sequenced sample consisted of PBMCs. The receptors were gathered from a man between 25 and 39 years old in good health and CMV-seronegative. The CDR3 runs from the conserved cysteine through the conserved F or W. The order of the fields is V gene, clone size, J gene, D gene, CDR3 DNA, CDR3 protein. D genes are given only for firm matches. A clone size is listed for some rows: how often the clone was seen (once, few, many), or a class if it is expanded.

TRBV5-4	-	TRBJ2-6	TRBD1	TGTGCCAGCAGGTCCGGGACAGGGGGCGGGAGCTCTGGGGCCAACGTCCTGACTTTC	CASRSGTGGGSSGANVLTF
TRBV7-2	-	TRBJ2-3	-	TGTGCCAGCAGCTTAGGCGTCCCACCGGAGTATTTT	CASSLGVPPEYF
TRBV9	-	TRBJ1-3	-	TGTGCCAGCAGCAGTAAAGCCCGAGCCGCTGCTGGAAACACCATATATTTT	CASSSKARAAAGNTIYF
TRBV18	-	TRBJ2-5	TRBD2	TGTGCCAGCTCCCCCGGGACTAGCGGGCAAGAGACCCAGTACTTC	CASSPGTSGQETQYF
TRBV5-4	-	TRBJ1-4	-	TGTGCCAGCAGCTTGGATCCGGATGAAAAACTGTTTTTT	CASSLDPDEKLFF
TRBV11-1	-	TRBJ2-7	-	TGTGCCAGCAGCTACGGTCCGGGGAGCTCCTACGAGCAGTACTTC	CASSYGPGSSYEQYF
TRBV7-9	-	TRBJ1-1	TRBD1	TGTGCCAGCAGCCCCGGACAGGGGAGTTTGAACACTGAAGCTTTCTTT	CASSPGQGSLNTEAFF
TRBV9	-	TRBJ2-7	TRBD1	TGTGCCAGCAGCCCAACGGGACAGGGGGCGTACGAGCAGTACTTC	CASSPTGQGAYEQYF
TRBV7-9	-	TRBJ2-2	TRBD1	TGTGCCAGCAGCCTTGACAGGGGAGCGACCGGGGAGCTGTTTTTT	CASSLDRGATGELFF
TRBV19	-	TRBJ1-4	-	TGTGCCAGTAGTATACGGACAGCTAATGAAAAACTGTTTTTT	CASSIRTANEKLFF
TRBV7-6	-	TRBJ2-2	TRBD2	TGTGCCAGCAGCTTCCCCAGAGCTAGCGGGGGGGCGAACACCGGGGAGCTGTTTTTT	CASSFPRASGGANTGELFF
TRBV7-7	-	TRBJ1-1	-	TGTGCTAGCAGCCCCATGGCAGGGGACACTGAAGCTTTCTTT	CASSPMAGDTEAFF
TRBV19	-	TRBJ2-7	TRBD1	TGTGCCAGTAAGGGACAGGGGGCCTCCTACGAGCAGTACTTC	CASKGQGASYEQYF
TRBV25-1	-	TRBJ2-1	-	TGTGCCAGCAGTGCAACAGGAGAACTGTTCTTC	CASSATGELFF
TRBV27	-	TRBJ1-4	TRBD1	TGTGCCAGCAGTTTATACCGGGACAGCGGATCTTTAAATGAAAAACTGTTTTTT	CASSLYRDSGSLNEKLFF
TRBV6-6	-	TRBJ1-2	-	TGTGCCAGCAGTTACTCGCGGGCTTCTGAAGGGGGCTACACCTTC	CASSYSRASEGGYTF
TRBV7-9	once	TRBJ1-2	-	TGTGCCAGCAGTTACACAGGAAACTATGGCTACACCTTC	CASSYTGNYGYTF
TRBV6-1	-	TRBJ1-5	-	TGTGCCAGCAGTGAAGACAGGGCGGGCAATCAGCCCCAGCATTTT	CASSEDRAGNQPQHF
TRBV7-9	-	TRBJ2-7	TRBD1	TGTGCCAGCAGCTCCGGACAGGGAAGGTACGAGCAGTACTTC	CASSSGQGRYEQYF
TRBV5-1	-	TRBJ1-1	TRBD1	TGCGCCAGCAGCTCGGGGGACAGGGGAATGAACACTGAAGCTTTCTTT	CASSSGDRGMNTEAFF
TRBV2	-	TRBJ2-5	TRBD2	TGTGCCAGCAGTGAAGCGAGCGGGGGGGCTCGGGAGACCCAGTACTTC	CASSEASGGARETQYF
TRBV18	-	TRBJ1-4	TRBD1	TGTGCCAGCTCACGGGACAGGGCGCGGGAAAAACTGTTTTTT	CASSRDRAREKLFF
TRBV5-6	-	TRBJ2-1	-	TGTGCCAGCAGCTTGGCCCGGTCCGTTTACAATGAGCAGTTCTTC	CASSLARSVYNEQFF
TRBV28	-	TRBJ1-5	TRBD1	TGTGCCAGCAGCCAGCTGTGGGGGACAGTCCTCTCTAGCAATCAGCCCCAGCATTTT	CASSQLWGTVLSSNQPQHF
TRBV18	once	TRBJ1-4	TRBD1	TGTGCCAGCTCACCGACAGGGGAGGGTGAAAAACTGTTTTTT	CASSPTGEGEKLFF
TRBV19	-	TRBJ1-3	TRBD1	TGTGCCAGTACCCTGGACAGGAACTCTGGAAACACCATATATTTT	CASTLDRNSGNTIYF
TRBV5-1	-	TRBJ2-2	TRBD1	TGCGCCAGCAGCTTAGGACAGGGGCACACCGGGGAGCTGTTTTTT	CASSLGQGHTGELFF
TRBV7-2	-	TRBJ2-7	-	TGTGCCAGCAGCTTAGTTGGAGGGACCTACGAGCAGTACTTC	CASSLVGGTYEQYF
TRBV4-1	many	TRBJ2-3	TRBD2	TGCGCCAGCAGCCAACCCCTGGCGGGGGAGGTCACAGATACGCAGTATTTT	CASSQPLAGEVTDTQYF
TRBV5-6	-	TRBJ2-7	TRBD1	TGTGCCAGCAGCAGGACAGGGACAGTCGAGCAGTACTTC	CASSRTGTVEQYF
TRBV14	-	TRBJ2-1	TRBD2	TGTGCCAGCAGCCAAGATCGGATAGCGGGGGGCGGGCCCGTTTTCTTC	CASSQDRIAGGGPVFF
TRBV6-5	-	TRBJ1-2	-	TGTGCCAGCAGCCCCGGTGGCTATGGCTACACCTTC	CASSPGGYGYTF
TRBV19	-	TRBJ2-7	TRBD1	TGTGCCAGTAGTATCGGACAGGGTACCTTCTACGAGCAGTACTTC	CASSIGQGTFYEQYF
TRBV5-1	-	TRBJ1-3	TRBD1	TGCGCCAGCAGCTTGGCCGGCGGCGGGACAGGGCGTCCAAGTCGGGGAAACACCATATATTTT	CASSLAGGGTGRPSRGNTIYF
TRBV7-9	-	TRBJ1-1	-	TGTGCCAGCAGCTTAACCGGGACAACGAACACTGAAGCTTTCTTT	CASSLTGTTNTEAFF
TRBV5-1	-	TRBJ2-1	TRBD2	TGCGCCAGCAGCTTGTTTGCGGGGGGGAACAATGAGCAGTTCTTC	CASSLFAGGNNEQFF
TRBV9	-	TRBJ1-2	TRBD1	TGTGCCAGCAGCGTAATCCGGGACAGGGGGCCAGACTATGGCTACACCTTC	CASSVIRDRGPDYGYTF